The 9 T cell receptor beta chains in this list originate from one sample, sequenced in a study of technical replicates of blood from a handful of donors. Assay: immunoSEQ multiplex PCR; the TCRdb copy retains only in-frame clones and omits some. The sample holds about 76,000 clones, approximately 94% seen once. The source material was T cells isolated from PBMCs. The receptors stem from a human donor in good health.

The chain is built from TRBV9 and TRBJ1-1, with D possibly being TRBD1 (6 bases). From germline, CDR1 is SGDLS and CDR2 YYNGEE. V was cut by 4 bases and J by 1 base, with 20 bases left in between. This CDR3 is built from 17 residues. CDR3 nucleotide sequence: TGTGCCAGCAGCTTGAGGACGGATGGACAGCCGAACACTGAAGCTTTCTTT. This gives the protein CASSLRTDGQPNTEAFF. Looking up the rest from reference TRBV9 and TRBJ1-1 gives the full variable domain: DSGVTQTPKHLITATGQRVTLRCSPRSGDLSVYWYQQSLDQGLQFLIQYYNGEERAKGNILERFSAQQFPDLHSELNLSSLELGDSALYFCASSLRTDGQPNTEAFFGQGTRLTVV.

The CDR3 reads CASSLNQGANTGELFF. The CDR3 DNA sequence: TGTGCCAGCAGCTTAAATCAGGGCGCGAACACCGGGGAGCTGTTTTTT. This chain connects TRBV7-3 to TRBJ2-2, with a weak D call TRBD1 (5 bases). The CDR3 extends over 16 amino acids. Germline CDR1 and CDR2: SGHTA and FQGTGA. V dropped 1 base and J dropped 0 bases, with 9 bases sitting between them.

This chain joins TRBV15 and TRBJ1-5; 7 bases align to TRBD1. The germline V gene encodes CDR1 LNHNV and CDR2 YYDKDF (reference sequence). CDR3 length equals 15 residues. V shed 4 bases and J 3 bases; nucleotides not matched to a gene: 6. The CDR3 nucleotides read TGTGCCACCAGCACGACAGGGTTTAACAATCAGCCCCAGCATTTT. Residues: CATSTTGFNNQPQHF.

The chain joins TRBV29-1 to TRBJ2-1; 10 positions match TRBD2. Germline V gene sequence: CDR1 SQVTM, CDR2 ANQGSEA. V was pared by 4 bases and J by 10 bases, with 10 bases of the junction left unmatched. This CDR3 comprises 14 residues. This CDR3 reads CSVVLSGRAWEQFF. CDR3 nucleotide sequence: TGCAGCGTTGTTTTAAGCGGGAGGGCCTGGGAGCAGTTCTTC.

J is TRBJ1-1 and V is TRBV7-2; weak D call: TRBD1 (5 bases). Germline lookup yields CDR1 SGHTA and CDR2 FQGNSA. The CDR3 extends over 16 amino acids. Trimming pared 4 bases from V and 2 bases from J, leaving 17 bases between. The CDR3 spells CASSSPLWGVNTEAFF. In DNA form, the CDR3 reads TGTGCCAGCAGCTCCCCTCTCTGGGGGGTTAACACTGAAGCTTTCTTT.

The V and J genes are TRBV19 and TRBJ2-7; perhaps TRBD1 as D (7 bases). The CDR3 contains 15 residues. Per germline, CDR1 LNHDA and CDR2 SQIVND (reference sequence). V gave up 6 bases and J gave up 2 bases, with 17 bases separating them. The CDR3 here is CASRTPGDSTYEQYF. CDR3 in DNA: TGTGCCAGTAGAACCCCGGGGGACAGCACCTACGAGCAGTACTTC.

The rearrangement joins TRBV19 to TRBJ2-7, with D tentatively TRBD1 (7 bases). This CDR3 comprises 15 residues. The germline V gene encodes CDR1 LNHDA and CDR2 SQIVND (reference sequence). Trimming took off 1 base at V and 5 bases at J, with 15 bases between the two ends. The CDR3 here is CASSIATGEEDEQYF. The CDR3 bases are TGTGCCAGTAGTATAGCCACAGGGGAGGAAGACGAGCAGTACTTC.

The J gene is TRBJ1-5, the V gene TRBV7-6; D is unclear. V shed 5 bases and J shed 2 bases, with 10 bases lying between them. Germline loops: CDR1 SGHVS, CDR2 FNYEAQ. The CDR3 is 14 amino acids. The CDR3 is CASSHPGRNQPQHF. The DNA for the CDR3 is TGTGCCAGCAGCCATCCAGGCCGCAATCAGCCCCAGCATTTT.

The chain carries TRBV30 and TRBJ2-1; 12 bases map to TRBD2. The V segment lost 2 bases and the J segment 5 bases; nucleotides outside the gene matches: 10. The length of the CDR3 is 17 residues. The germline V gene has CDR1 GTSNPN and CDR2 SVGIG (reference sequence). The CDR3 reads CAWSLLAGGVYNNEQFF. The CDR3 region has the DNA TGTGCCTGGAGTCTTCTAGCGGGAGGGGTCTACAACAATGAGCAGTTCTTC.